Shown below are 32 T cell receptor beta chains from a single sample sequenced in a study of blood T cell repertoires in COVID-19. The repertoire was sequenced with immunoSEQ multiplex PCR; TCRdb's copy has only in-frame clones and lacks some. The repertoire holds about 50,000 clones, with about 86% as singletons. The sample was peripheral blood. The receptors derive from a man older than 75 with active COVID-19.

The chain employs TRBV6-1 and TRBJ1-6, with unresolved D. The germline CDR1 and CDR2 sequences are MNHNS and SASEGT. This CDR3 has 14 residues. Trimming left V 3 bases short and J 6 bases short, with 9 bases between. CDR3 region: CASSDGGVNSPLHF. CDR3 DNA: TGTGCCAGCAGTGATGGAGGAGTTAATTCACCCCTCCACTTT.

The rearrangement joins TRBV3-1 (or the pseudogene TRBV3-2) to TRBJ2-2; D not resolved. CDR1 and CDR2 from the germline V gene are LGHDT and YNNKEL (reference sequence). CDR3 length: 15 amino acids. Trimming removed 2 bases at V and 0 bases at J, with 7 bases between. The CDR3 reads CASSQKPANTGELFF. The CDR3 DNA follows: TGTGCCAGCAGCCAAAAGCCCGCGAACACCGGGGAGCTGTTTTTT.

The CDR3 sequence is CASSQDGRGTGYTF. The CDR3 DNA is TGTGCCAGCAGCCAAGACGGTCGGGGAACTGGCTACACCTTC. The chain carries TRBV3-1 (or the pseudogene TRBV3-2) and TRBJ1-2; D gene ambiguous. V was trimmed by 0 bases and J by 7 bases, leaving 12 bases between them. CDR1 LGHDT and CDR2 YNNKEL come from the germline V gene (reference sequence). CDR3 length: 14 residues.

This clone was counted once. V is TRBV24-1 and J is TRBJ2-7; D is undetermined. This CDR3 comprises 16 residues. Looked up from germline, CDR1 is KGHDR and CDR2 is SFDVKD. With 0 bases removed from V and 4 bases from J, the gap between germline ends came to 15 bases. The CDR3 sequence is CATSDLSSSSPYEQYF. The CDR3 DNA sequence: TGTGCCACCAGTGATTTGTCTTCCTCCTCCCCTTACGAGCAGTACTTC.

The V and J genes are TRBV7-2 and TRBJ2-7; 12 bases match TRBD2. Germline CDR1 reads SGHTA; CDR2 reads FQGNSA. The CDR3 spans 15 residues. V lost 5 bases and J lost 3; bases outside the gene matches: 5. The CDR3 protein is CASSGLAGYVYEQYF. The CDR3 nucleotides read TGTGCCAGCAGCGGACTAGCGGGATACGTCTACGAGCAGTACTTC.

The rearrangement links TRBV10-1 to TRBJ1-4, with 10 bases aligning to TRBD1. Germline V lookup: CDR1 WNHNN, CDR2 SYGVQD (reference sequence). The CDR3 has 15 residues. J gave up 8 bases and V 3 bases, and 6 bases lay outside the gene matches. This CDR3 is CASSDPGTGEEKLFF. DNA for the CDR3: TGCGCCAGCAGTGACCCCGGGACAGGGGAAGAAAAACTGTTTTTT.

The genes are TRBV4-3 and TRBJ1-1, with D perhaps TRBD1 (6 bases). CDR1 is LGHNA, CDR2 YSLEER, per germline. The ends were cut back, 4 bases at V and 1 base at J, with 7 bases in the middle. This CDR3 is 13 amino acids long. For the CDR3, the DNA is TGCGCCAGCAGCCGGACAGAGAACACTGAAGCTTTCTTT. Its protein is CASSRTENTEAFF.

The rearrangement links TRBV27 to TRBJ1-4, with D tentatively TRBD1 (5 bases). This CDR3 is 17 amino acids long. The V end lost 6 bases, the J end lost 1 base, and 18 bases lay between the germline ends. The germline CDR1 and CDR2 sequences are MNHEY and SMNVEV (reference sequence). The CDR3 is CASRSAGGAGTNEKLFF. The CDR3, as DNA: TGTGCCAGCAGATCTGCTGGAGGGGCGGGAACTAATGAAAAACTGTTTTTT.

This chain links TRBV19 with TRBJ1-1; the D is unclear. Germline assignment: CDR1 LNHDA and CDR2 SQIVND (reference sequence). This CDR3 contains 13 residues. Deletions cut 3 bases from V and 4 bases from J, with 9 bases between. CDR3 amino acids: CASSILEATEAFF. The CDR3 region has the DNA TGTGCCAGTAGTATTCTCGAGGCCACTGAAGCTTTCTTT.

About this clone: The CDR3 carries no conserved terminal phenylalanine or tryptophan, so it likely arises from a read error. No DNA is shown, since the ends of the CDR3 on it are uncertain; the CDR3 is the one TCRdb lists. This chain uses TRBV6-2 or TRBV6-3 with TRBJ2-7; the table's TRBD1 call for D was not verified on the DNA. Germline loops: CDR1 MNHEY, CDR2 SVGEGT. Ends included, the CDR3 has 12 residues. CDR3: CASSSSYRGGTI.

The rearrangement links TRBV19 to TRBJ1-3, with D perhaps matching TRBD1 (5 bases). Germline V gives CDR1 LNHDA, CDR2 SQIVND (reference sequence). V was cut by 6 bases and J by 5 bases, with 14 bases left in between. The CDR3 extends over 14 amino acids. The CDR3 DNA reads TGTGCCAGTAGCCGACAGATGGCCAGAAACACCATATATTTT. As protein: CASSRQMARNTIYF.

This clone appeared a single time. The V and J genes are TRBV3-1 (or the pseudogene TRBV3-2) and TRBJ2-7; 11 bases are shared with TRBD1. Looked up from germline, CDR1 is LGHDT and CDR2 is YNNKEL (reference sequence). CDR3 length: 15 amino acids. With V trimmed by 3 bases and J by 5 bases, 6 bases remained unmatched. The CDR3 region has the DNA TGTGCCAGCAGCCACTCGGGACAGGGGGTCGACGAGCAGTACTTC. This codes for CASSHSGQGVDEQYF.

V and J are TRBV24-1 and TRBJ2-5; 7 bases agree with TRBD1. V was clipped by 9 bases and J by 3 bases; unmatched bases: 6. The germline gives CDR1 KGHDR, CDR2 SFDVKD. The CDR3 has 13 residues. The CDR3 here is CATAAGTEETQYF. CDR3 nucleotides: TGTGCCACCGCTGCCGGGACAGAAGAGACCCAGTACTTC.

This sequence joins TRBV19 and TRBJ2-2, with 7 bases matching TRBD2. J was trimmed by 4 bases and V by 3 bases; bases with no gene match: 14. From germline, CDR1 is LNHDA and CDR2 SQIVND (reference sequence). This CDR3 contains 18 residues. The CDR3 DNA follows: TGTGCCAGTAGTATTTCGCGAGCGGGGACCCGCGGCACCGGGGAGCTGTTTTTT. Encoded protein: CASSISRAGTRGTGELFF.

Points on this clone: An end of the junction differs from the germline gene, which may be a read error. V gene TRBV28 combines with J gene TRBJ1-2, with D uncertain. The CDR3 consists of 13 residues. The germline CDR1 and CDR2 sequences are MDHEN and SYDVKM. The CDR3 nucleotides read TGTGCCAGCAATTTAGGACTGGGCTATGGCTACACCTTC. Protein: CASNLGLGYGYTF.

The V and J genes are TRBV30 and TRBJ2-2; TRBD2 aligns across 9 bases. V shed 4 bases and J 3 bases; nucleotides not matched to a gene: 9. Germline values: CDR1 GTSNPN, CDR2 SVGIG (reference sequence). CDR3 length equals 16 residues. The CDR3 sequence is CAWIISGSFYTGELFF. CDR3 coding DNA: TGTGCCTGGATTATTAGCGGGAGTTTTTACACCGGGGAGCTGTTTTTT. The whole variable domain, filled in from reference TRBV30 and TRBJ2-2, reads SQTIHQWPATLVQPVGSPLSLECTVEGTSNPNLYWYRQAAGRGLQLLFYSVGIGQISSEVPQNLSASRPQDRQFILSSKKLLLSDSGFYLCAWIISGSFYTGELFFGEGSRLTVL.

The chain couples TRBV4-2 to TRBJ2-3; D is uncertain. Germline CDR1 LGHNA, CDR2 YNFKEQ. The CDR3 runs 12 residues. With 0 bases removed from V and 6 bases from J, the gap between germline ends came to 4 bases. DNA of the CDR3: TGTGCCAGCAGCCAAGATTCTGATACGCAGTATTTT. Translating it yields CASSQDSDTQYF.

CDR3 coding DNA: TGTGCCAGCAGCTCCCTAGGAGTGGGCGAGCAGTACTTC. It specifies CASSSLGVGEQYF. This chain connects TRBV7-2 to TRBJ2-7; D remains ambiguous. Germline loops: CDR1 SGHTA, CDR2 FQGNSA. V gave up 4 bases and J gave up 6 bases, with 13 bases separating them. The CDR3 is 13 residues long.

This chain uses TRBV2 with TRBJ1-5, with TRBD1 as a possible D gene (6 bases). Trimming removed 4 bases at V and 4 bases at J, with 11 bases between. The CDR3 length is 14 residues. CDR1 and CDR2 from the germline V gene are SNHLY and FYNNEI. The CDR3 loop is CASSVGQLNQPQHF. The CDR3 DNA reads TGTGCCAGCAGTGTCGGACAGTTAAATCAGCCCCAGCATTTT.

This chain uses TRBV3-1 (or the pseudogene TRBV3-2) with TRBJ2-3; TRBD2 aligns across 8 bases. With 1 base clipped from V and 7 bases from J, the junction kept 7 bases outside the gene matches. CDR3 length: 15 residues. Germline CDR1 is LGHDT and CDR2 is YNNKEL (reference sequence). The CDR3 DNA sequence: TGTGCCAGCAGCCAAGTAACGGGAGGGCCAAATACGCAGTATTTT. Amino acid sequence: CASSQVTGGPNTQYF.

The genes are TRBV15 and TRBJ2-7; TRBD2 matches 8 bases. J was trimmed by 0 bases and V by 5 bases; bases with no gene match: 6. Per the germline V gene, CDR1 is LNHNV and CDR2 is YYDKDF (reference sequence). CDR3 length: 15 amino acids. The CDR3 region has the DNA TGTGCCACCAGCCGAACTAGCGGAAGCTCCTACGAGCAGTACTTC. Amino acid sequence: CATSRTSGSSYEQYF.

The V gene is TRBV27, the J gene TRBJ2-7; 8 positions match TRBD1. There are 14 residues in the CDR3. V gave up 5 bases and J gave up 3 bases; unmatched junction bases: 6. The germline CDR1 and CDR2 sequences are MNHEY and SMNVEV (reference sequence). CDR3 loop: CASSPRDRYYEQYF. For the CDR3, the DNA is TGTGCCAGCAGTCCCCGGGACAGGTACTACGAGCAGTACTTC.

The rearrangement uses TRBV15 and TRBJ1-3, with D maybe TRBD1 (6 bases). The germline V gene encodes CDR1 LNHNV and CDR2 YYDKDF (reference sequence). The CDR3 totals 17 residues. Trimming removed 3 bases from V and 0 bases from J, with 15 bases in between. The CDR3 coding sequence is TGTGCCACCAGCAGGTCACAAGGGGGTTTCTCTGGAAACACCATATATTTT. Translating it yields CATSRSQGGFSGNTIYF.

The chain links TRBV28 to TRBJ2-3; 8 nucleotides agree with TRBD2. From germline, CDR1 is MDHEN and CDR2 SYDVKM. The CDR3 contains 15 residues. The V gene end was trimmed by 3 bases and the J gene end by 0 bases; junction bases not matched to a gene: 2. This CDR3 is CASSLTSASTDTQYF. DNA for the CDR3: TGTGCCAGCAGTTTGACTAGCGCGAGCACAGATACGCAGTATTTT.

This chain joins TRBV28 and TRBJ1-1; TRBD1 is a possible D gene (5 bases). The germline gives CDR1 MDHEN, CDR2 SYDVKM. The CDR3 runs 17 residues. Trimming took 7 bases from V and 3 from J, leaving 24 bases between them. The CDR3 protein is CASKQSPGFLMDTEAFF. The CDR3 nucleotides read TGTGCCAGCAAACAGAGTCCAGGGTTCCTGATGGACACTGAAGCTTTCTTT.

The chain recombines TRBV6-1 with TRBJ2-7; a possible D gene is TRBD1 (6 bases). Germline V lookup: CDR1 MNHNS, CDR2 SASEGT. This CDR3 contains 14 residues. V dropped 2 bases and J dropped 3 bases, with 11 bases sitting between them. CDR3 in amino acids: CASSEYEGVYEQYF. DNA for the CDR3: TGTGCCAGCAGTGAATATGAGGGGGTCTACGAGCAGTACTTC.

The V call is TRBV5-5, the J call TRBJ2-5; tentative D call: TRBD1 (5 bases). The ends were cut back, 0 bases at V and 5 bases at J, with 17 bases in the middle. Germline-derived CDR1 and CDR2 are SGHKS and YYEKEE (reference sequence). This CDR3 spans 16 amino acids. The CDR3 DNA is TGTGCCAGCAGCTTGGCCAAGGGCAGGGCCGGTGAGACCCAGTACTTC. Protein: CASSLAKGRAGETQYF.

The chain couples TRBV3-1 (or the pseudogene TRBV3-2) to TRBJ2-1, with D maybe TRBD1 (6 bases). The CDR3 has 13 amino acids. V lost 7 bases and J 4 bases, leaving 11 bases between the germline ends. Germline V gene data show CDR1 as LGHDT and CDR2 as YNNKEL (reference sequence). CDR3 coding DNA: TGTGCCAGCATTGGGACACAATACAATGAGCAGTTCTTC. Amino acid sequence: CASIGTQYNEQFF.

The V and J genes are TRBV9 and TRBJ2-7, with D perhaps TRBD1 (6 bases). The CDR3 covers 15 residues. Per germline, CDR1 SGDLS and CDR2 YYNGEE. V was cut by 3 bases and J by 3 bases, with 16 bases left in between. For the CDR3, the DNA is TGTGCCAGCAGCGCTCGACAGGAGGCCTACTACGAGCAGTACTTC. This sequence encodes CASSARQEAYYEQYF. Combining the CDR3 with reference TRBV9 and TRBJ2-7 gives the whole variable domain DSGVTQTPKHLITATGQRVTLRCSPRSGDLSVYWYQQSLDQGLQFLIQYYNGEERAKGNILERFSAQQFPDLHSELNLSSLELGDSALYFCASSARQEAYYEQYFGPGTRLTVT.

This clone was seen a single time. This sequence joins TRBV7-9 and TRBJ2-1; tentative D call: TRBD2 (6 bases). The CDR3 extends over 13 amino acids. The germline gives CDR1 SEHNR, CDR2 FQNEAQ (reference sequence). The ends were cut back, 2 bases at V and 8 bases at J, with 10 bases in the middle. CDR3 sequence reads: CASSLSAGDEQFF. The CDR3 DNA reads as TGTGCCAGCAGCTTATCAGCGGGCGATGAGCAGTTCTTC.

The chain employs TRBV27 and TRBJ2-1, with D tentatively TRBD1 (5 bases). The CDR3 runs 14 residues. Per germline, CDR1 MNHEY and CDR2 SMNVEV (reference sequence). The ends were cut back, 5 bases at V and 5 bases at J, with 13 bases in the middle. CDR3 sequence: CASSARGKNNEQFF. The CDR3 DNA follows: TGTGCCAGCAGTGCAAGGGGCAAGAACAATGAGCAGTTCTTC.

The chain is built from TRBV6-4 and TRBJ2-6; D is unclear. Germline assignment: CDR1 MRHNA and CDR2 SNTAGT. This CDR3 region has 14 residues. The V end was cut by 5 bases, the J end by 0 bases, with 5 bases between. The CDR3 region has the DNA TGTGCCAGCAGTACATCCTCTGGGGCCAACGTCCTGACTTTC. It specifies CASSTSSGANVLTF.